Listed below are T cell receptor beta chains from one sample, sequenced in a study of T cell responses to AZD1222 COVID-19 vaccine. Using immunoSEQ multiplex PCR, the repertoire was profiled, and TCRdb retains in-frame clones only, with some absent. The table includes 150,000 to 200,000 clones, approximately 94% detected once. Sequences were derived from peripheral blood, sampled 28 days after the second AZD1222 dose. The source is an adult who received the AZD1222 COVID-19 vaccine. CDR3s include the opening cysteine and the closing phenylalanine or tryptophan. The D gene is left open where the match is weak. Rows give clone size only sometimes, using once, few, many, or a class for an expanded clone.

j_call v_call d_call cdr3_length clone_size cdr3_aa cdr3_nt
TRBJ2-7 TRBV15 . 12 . CATQGQPYEQYF TGTGCCACCCAAGGACAGCCCTACGAGCAGTACTTC
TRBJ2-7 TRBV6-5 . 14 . CASSYSGPTYEQYF TGTGCCAGCAGTTACTCAGGTCCTACCTACGAGCAGTACTTC
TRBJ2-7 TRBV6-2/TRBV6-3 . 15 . CASSPGEGARYEQYF TGTGCCAGCAGTCCCGGGGAGGGGGCGCGTTACGAGCAGTACTTC
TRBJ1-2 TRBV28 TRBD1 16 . CASNYPLAGGDYGYTF TGTGCCAGCAATTACCCCCTGGCAGGGGGCGACTATGGCTACACCTTC
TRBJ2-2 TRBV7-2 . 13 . CASSLRVSGELFF TGTGCCAGCAGCTTAAGGGTCTCCGGGGAGCTGTTTTTT
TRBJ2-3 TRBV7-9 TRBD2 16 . CASSLSSGRATDTQYF TGTGCCAGCAGCCTTTCTAGCGGGAGAGCGACAGATACGCAGTATTTT
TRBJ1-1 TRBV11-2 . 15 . CASSLDWGAGTEAFF TGTGCCAGCAGCTTAGATTGGGGCGCCGGCACTGAAGCTTTCTTT
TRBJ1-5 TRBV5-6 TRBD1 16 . CASSITGGPSNQPQHF TGTGCCAGCAGCATCACAGGGGGCCCTAGCAATCAGCCCCAGCATTTT
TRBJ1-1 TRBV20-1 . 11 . CSAPRYTEAFF TGCAGTGCCCCAAGGTACACTGAAGCTTTCTTT
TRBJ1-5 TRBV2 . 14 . CASSGGSSNQPQHF TGTGCCAGCAGTGGAGGTAGTAGCAATCAGCCCCAGCATTTT
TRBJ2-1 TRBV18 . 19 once CASSPPAGPHLSPYNEQFF TGTGCCAGCTCACCACCGGCGGGGCCCCATTTAAGCCCCTACAATGAGCAGTTCTTC
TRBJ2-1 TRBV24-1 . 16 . CATSDPLLGSGNEQFF TGTGCCACCAGTGACCCCCTTCTCGGGAGCGGGAATGAGCAGTTCTTC
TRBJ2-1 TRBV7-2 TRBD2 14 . CASSLAGGYNEQFF TGTGCCAGCAGCTTGGCGGGAGGGTACAATGAGCAGTTCTTC
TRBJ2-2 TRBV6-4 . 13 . CASSPGPTGELFF TGTGCCAGCAGTCCCGGCCCGACCGGGGAGCTGTTTTTT
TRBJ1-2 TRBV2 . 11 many CASTAEYGYTF TGTGCCAGCACGGCAGAATATGGCTACACCTTC
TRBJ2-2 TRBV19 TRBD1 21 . CASSPGGGQGLRDGNTGELFF TGTGCCAGTAGTCCGGGCGGGGGACAGGGGTTGCGGGATGGAAACACCGGGGAGCTGTTTTTT
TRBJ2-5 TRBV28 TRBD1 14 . CASSLGTGKETQYF TGTGCCAGCAGTTTAGGGACAGGGAAAGAGACCCAGTACTTC
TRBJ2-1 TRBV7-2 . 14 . CASSLDGRAYEQFF TGTGCCAGCAGCTTAGACGGTAGAGCATATGAGCAGTTCTTC
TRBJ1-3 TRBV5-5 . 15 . CASSLQVISGNTIYF TGTGCCAGCAGCTTGCAGGTTATCTCTGGAAACACCATATATTTT
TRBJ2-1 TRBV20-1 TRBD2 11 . CSASSRDYEFF TGCAGTGCTAGTAGCAGGGACTACGAGTTCTTC
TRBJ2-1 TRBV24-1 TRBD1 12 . CATSDSTGEPFF TGTGCCACCAGTGATTCGACAGGGGAACCGTTCTTC
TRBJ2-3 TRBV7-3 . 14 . CASSPPGLTDTQYF TGTGCCAGCAGCCCCCCGGGCTTGACAGATACGCAGTATTTT
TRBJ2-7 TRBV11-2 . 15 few CASSLTGLTTYEQYF TGTGCCAGCAGCTTGACGGGACTTACCACCTACGAGCAGTACTTC
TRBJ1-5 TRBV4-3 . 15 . CASSPSGFGNQPQHF TGCGCCAGCAGCCCCAGCGGATTTGGCAATCAGCCCCAGCATTTT
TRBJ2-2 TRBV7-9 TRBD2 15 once CASSRLAVETGELFF TGTGCCAGCAGCCGACTAGCGGTTGAGACCGGGGAGCTGTTTTTT
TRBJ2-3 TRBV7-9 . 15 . CASSLIHNPADTQYF TGTGCCAGCAGCTTAATCCATAACCCGGCAGATACGCAGTATTTT
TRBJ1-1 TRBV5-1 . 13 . CASSLAANTEAFF TGCGCCAGCAGCTTGGCCGCGAACACTGAAGCTTTCTTT
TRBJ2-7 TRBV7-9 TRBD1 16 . CASSLRSGQGVYEQYF TGTGCCAGCAGCTTACGGAGCGGACAGGGGGTTTACGAGCAGTACTTC
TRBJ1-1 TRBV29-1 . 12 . CSFRDTNTEAFF TGCAGCTTCAGGGATACGAACACTGAAGCTTTCTTT
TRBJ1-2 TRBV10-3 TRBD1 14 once CAIRRSGQVYGYTF TGTGCCATCAGGCGATCGGGACAGGTCTATGGCTACACCTTC
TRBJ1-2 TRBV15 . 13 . CATADNANYGYTF TGTGCCACCGCGGACAACGCTAACTATGGCTACACCTTC
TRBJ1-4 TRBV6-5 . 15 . CASSYSSPNNEKLFF TGTGCCAGCAGTTACTCGAGTCCTAATAATGAAAAACTGTTTTTT
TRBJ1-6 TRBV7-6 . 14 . CASSLGGAGSPLHF TGTGCCAGCAGCTTAGGGGGGGCTGGGTCACCCCTCCACTTT
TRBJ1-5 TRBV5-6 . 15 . CASSLLGNSNQPQHF TGTGCCAGCAGCTTGCTAGGGAATAGCAATCAGCCCCAGCATTTT
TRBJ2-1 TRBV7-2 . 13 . CASSLEGGGEQFF TGTGCCAGCAGCTTAGAGGGTGGGGGTGAGCAGTTCTTC
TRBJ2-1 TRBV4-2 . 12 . CASSLNRDEQFF TGTGCCAGCAGCCTTAACAGGGATGAGCAGTTCTTC
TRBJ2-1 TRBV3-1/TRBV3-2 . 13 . CASSPTGLYEQFF TGTGCCAGCAGCCCCACCGGGCTTTACGAGCAGTTCTTC
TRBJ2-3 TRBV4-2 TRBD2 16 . CASSQGLAGLSNTQYF TGTGCCAGCAGCCAAGGACTAGCGGGGCTCAGTAATACGCAGTATTTT
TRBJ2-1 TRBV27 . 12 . CASGISDNEQFF TGTGCCAGCGGAATCTCCGACAATGAGCAGTTCTTC
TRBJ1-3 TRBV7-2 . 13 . CASRRNSGNTIYF TGTGCCAGCAGGAGAAACTCTGGAAACACCATATATTTT
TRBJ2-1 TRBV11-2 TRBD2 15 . CASSLPASGSTEQFF TGTGCCAGCAGCCTCCCAGCTAGCGGGAGTACTGAGCAGTTCTTC
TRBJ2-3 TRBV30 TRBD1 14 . CAWRAGQGTDTQYF TGTGCCTGGAGAGCGGGACAGGGAACAGATACGCAGTATTTT
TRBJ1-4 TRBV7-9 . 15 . CASSPSLATNEKLFF TGTGCCAGCAGCCCATCCCTTGCAACTAATGAAAAACTGTTTTTT
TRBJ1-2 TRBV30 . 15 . CAWSVGTAANYGYTF TGTGCCTGGAGTGTAGGGACGGCGGCTAACTATGGCTACACCTTC
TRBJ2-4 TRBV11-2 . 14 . CASSSRLAKNIQYF TGTGCCAGCAGCTCGCGTTTAGCCAAAAACATTCAGTACTTC
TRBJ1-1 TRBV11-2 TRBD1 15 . CASSLGPTRGTEAFF TGTGCCAGCAGCTTAGGGCCAACCAGGGGGACTGAAGCTTTCTTT
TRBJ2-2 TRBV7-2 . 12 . CASPQNTGELFF TGTGCCAGCCCTCAGAACACCGGGGAGCTGTTTTTT
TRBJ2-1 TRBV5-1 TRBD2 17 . CASSWSSGSPTYNEQFF TGCGCCAGCAGCTGGAGTAGCGGGAGTCCCACCTACAATGAGCAGTTCTTC